The clone carrying this TCR beta chain has at least ten counts. The germline CDR1 and CDR2 sequences are SGHAT and FQNNGV. CDR3 size: 13 residues. Trimming cost V 6 bases and J 2 bases; bases outside gene matches: 3. The source material, 20-30 mg of unsorted bulk tissue, was used to co-extract RNA and DNA. This specimen comes from a study of tumor-infiltrating lymphocytes in primary liver carcinoma. The investigators made TCR beta cDNA from roughly 0.45 ug total RNA, using a constant-region primer. Construction of TCR beta libraries relied on three successive nested multiplex PCR rounds employing slightly modified ARM-PCR. A C-beta reverse primer was combined with TRBV1-TRBV30 forward primers in the first two PCR rounds, and each round had ten to eleven cycles. TCRdb called the multiplex PCR reads again in MiXCR, with one record for every CDR3 protein. The sample holds about 92,000 distinct CDR3 sequences, about 70% seen once.

Specimen: tumor-adjacent normal liver tissue. The V and J genes are TRBV11-2 and TRBJ2-7; TRBD2 aligns across 8 bases. The origin of this receptor is a man aged 35 to 55 with primary liver carcinoma and hepatitis B virus infection. The chain's CDR3 is CASRVAGTYEQYF. CDR3 in DNA: TGTGCCAGCAGGGTAGCGGGAACCTACGAGCAGTACTTC.